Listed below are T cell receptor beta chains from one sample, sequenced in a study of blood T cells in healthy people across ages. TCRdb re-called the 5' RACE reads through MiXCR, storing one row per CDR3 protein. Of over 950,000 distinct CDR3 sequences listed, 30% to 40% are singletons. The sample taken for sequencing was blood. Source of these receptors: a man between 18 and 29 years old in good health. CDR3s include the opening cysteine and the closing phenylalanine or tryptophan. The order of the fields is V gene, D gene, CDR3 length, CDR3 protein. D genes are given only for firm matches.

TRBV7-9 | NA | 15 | CASSLVERGNYGYTF
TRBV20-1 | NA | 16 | CSAGRTRSSYNSPLHF
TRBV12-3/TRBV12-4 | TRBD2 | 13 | CASNLRGAGELFF
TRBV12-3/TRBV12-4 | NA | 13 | CASSSGANQPQHF
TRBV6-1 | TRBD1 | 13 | CASSADRVVGYTF
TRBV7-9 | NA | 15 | CASSLVEGEGTEAFF
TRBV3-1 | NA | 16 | CASSQAPGLLMGAQYF
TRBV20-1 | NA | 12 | CSASSGYHEQFF
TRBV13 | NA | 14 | CASSSTGKTDTQYF
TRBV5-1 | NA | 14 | CASRPGDFDNEQFF
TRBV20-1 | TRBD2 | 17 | CSARDLGSGGSYNEQFF
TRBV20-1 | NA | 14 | CSASQPTGAGGYTF
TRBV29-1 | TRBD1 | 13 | CSAGQGAHNEQFF
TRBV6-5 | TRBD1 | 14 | CASSHRGSNQPQHF
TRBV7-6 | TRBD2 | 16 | CASSLGIAGAGDTQYF
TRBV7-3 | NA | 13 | CASSPRKGTEAFF
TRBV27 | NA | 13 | CASTDNPRETQFF
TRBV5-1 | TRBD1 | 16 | CASSSIAGQENTEAFF
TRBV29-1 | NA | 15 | CSVEDLLGGNTEAFF
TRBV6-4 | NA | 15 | CASSVFGGAGDTQYF
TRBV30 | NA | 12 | CAGSEGTSAQYF
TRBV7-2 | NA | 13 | CASSLKQGEKLFF